This passage covers 31 T cell receptor beta chains from one sample sequenced in a study of T-cell reconstitution after alpha-beta-depleted transplantation in children. For TCRbeta, the library was prepared with unique molecular identifiers. TCRdb processed the PCR reads anew with MiXCR; each CDR3 protein has one entry. This table holds 490,000 or so distinct CDR3 sequences, around 13% found once. The source was PBMCs from the stem cell graft donor, collected from the stem cell graft. Source of these receptors: a human donor who donated a stem cell graft to a child with combined immunodeficiency.

This clonotype occurred a few times. V usage is TRBV27 and J usage is TRBJ2-6, with D possibly matching TRBD2 (6 bases). CDR3 size: 19 residues. Germline values: CDR1 MNHEY, CDR2 SMNVEV (reference sequence). V shed 1 base and J shed 0 bases, with 16 bases lying between them. The CDR3 DNA follows: TGTGCCAGCAGTTTATGGGGCGGAGGGCCCTCCTCTGGGGCCAACGTCCTGACTTTC. Translating it yields CASSLWGGGPSSGANVLTF.

This clonotype was recorded many times. This sequence joins TRBV5-1 and TRBJ2-1; D remains unclear. The germline V gene has CDR1 SGHRS and CDR2 YFSETQ. V was clipped by 5 bases and J by 10 bases, with 16 bases between them. The CDR3 is 13 amino acids. The CDR3 sequence is CASSTLGSAEQFF. As DNA, the CDR3 is TGCGCCAGCAGTACCCTAGGGTCCGCCGAGCAGTTCTTC.

This clonotype was counted only a few times. The CDR3 DNA sequence: TGTGCCAGCAGTTTAAGGACAGTTGGGCACACCATATATTTT. Its translation is CASSLRTVGHTIYF. The V and J genes are TRBV12-3 or TRBV12-4 and TRBJ1-3, with D maybe TRBD1 (6 bases). This CDR3 is built from 14 residues. V lost 2 bases and J 8 bases, leaving 13 bases between the germline ends.

V gene TRBV6-1 combines with J gene TRBJ2-3; TRBD1 is a possible D gene (7 bases). Germline-derived CDR1 and CDR2 are MNHNS and SASEGT. V lost 8 bases to trimming and J lost 5 bases, with 17 bases between them. The CDR3 loop spans 14 amino acids. CDR3 amino acids: CASQGVQGGDTQYF. The CDR3 nucleotides read TGTGCCAGCCAGGGAGTGCAGGGGGGAGATACGCAGTATTTT.

The rearrangement joins TRBV11-2 to TRBJ1-2; unclear D gene. V dropped 3 bases and J dropped 4 bases, with 15 bases sitting between them. Germline loops: CDR1 SGHAT, CDR2 FQNNGV. The CDR3 contains 15 residues. The CDR3 loop reads CASSFGPTKRYGYTF. The CDR3 nucleotides read TGTGCCAGCAGCTTTGGACCGACAAAACGCTATGGCTACACCTTC.

The chain employs TRBV12-3 or TRBV12-4 and TRBJ2-7; D unclear. There are 13 residues in the CDR3. With 3 bases removed from V and 7 bases from J, the gap between germline ends came to 13 bases. This CDR3 reads CASSFLSVGEQYF. The CDR3 coding sequence is TGTGCCAGCAGTTTTCTGAGCGTGGGGGAGCAGTACTTC.

J is TRBJ2-3 and V is TRBV5-5; D not resolved. Germline lookup yields CDR1 SGHKS and CDR2 YYEKEE (reference sequence). V gave up 1 base and J gave up 5 bases, with 11 bases separating them. The CDR3 runs to 14 residues. The CDR3 sequence: CASSLFQPQDTQYF. The CDR3 DNA is TGTGCCAGCAGCTTGTTCCAGCCCCAAGATACGCAGTATTTT.

The chain joins TRBV29-1 to TRBJ2-6, with 7 bases identical to TRBD1. This CDR3 spans 17 amino acids. The J segment lost 2 bases and the V segment lost 6 bases, leaving 13 bases of the junction unmatched. CDR1 SQVTM and CDR2 ANQGSEA come from the germline V gene. CDR3 region: CSVAHWTGRTGANVLTF. DNA for the CDR3: TGCAGCGTCGCACACTGGACAGGCCGAACTGGGGCCAACGTCCTGACTTTC. The whole variable domain, filled in from reference TRBV29-1 and TRBJ2-6, reads SAVISQKPSRDICQRGTSLTIQCQVDSQVTMMFWYRQQPGQSLTLIATANQGSEATYESGFVIDKFPISRPNLTFSTLTVSNMSPEDSSIYLCSVAHWTGRTGANVLTFGAGSRLTVL.

The V and J genes are TRBV5-1 and TRBJ2-1; D is unresolved. The CDR3 is 14 amino acids. CDR1 SGHRS and CDR2 YFSETQ come from the germline V gene. V was trimmed by 7 bases and J by 5 bases, leaving 16 bases between them. The CDR3 is CASSISLADNEQFF. DNA for the CDR3: TGCGCCAGCTCCATAAGTTTAGCTGACAATGAGCAGTTCTTC.

The V and J genes are TRBV20-1 and TRBJ2-5; 7 bases fit TRBD2. Germline CDR1 DFQATT, CDR2 SNEGSKA (reference sequence). The CDR3 consists of 14 residues. With 6 bases clipped from V and 4 bases from J, the junction kept 11 bases outside the gene matches. In DNA form, the CDR3 reads TGCAGTGCCCGGAAGCTAGCGGTGGGAGAGACCCAGTACTTC. Protein: CSARKLAVGETQYF.

J is TRBJ2-1 and V is TRBV7-9; 9 bases align to TRBD1. This CDR3 is built from 15 residues. Germline CDR1 SEHNR, CDR2 FQNEAQ (reference sequence). V shed 5 bases, J shed 9 bases, and the junction held 11 bases outside the gene matches. The CDR3 loop is CASSARQGVGFEQFF. CDR3 coding DNA: TGTGCCAGCAGCGCCAGACAGGGGGTAGGATTTGAGCAGTTCTTC.

The table lists this clonotype with a few counts. The rearrangement joins TRBV5-1 to TRBJ2-1; 12 bases are a match to TRBD2. This CDR3 is built from 18 residues. J gave up 6 bases and V 4 bases, and 14 bases lay outside the gene matches. The germline V gene has CDR1 SGHRS and CDR2 YFSETQ. The CDR3 nucleotides read TGCGCCAGCAGCGTAAAAGGACTAGCGGGAATACGTTTCAATGAGCAGTTCTTC. Translated, it gives CASSVKGLAGIRFNEQFF.

The rearrangement links TRBV2 to TRBJ1-2, with 7 positions matching TRBD1. Germline trimming cut 3 bases from V and 6 bases from J; bases unmatched to any gene: 7. There are 14 residues in the CDR3. CDR1 SNHLY and CDR2 FYNNEI come from the germline V gene. This CDR3 is CASSEEDRDHGYTF. CDR3 in DNA: TGTGCCAGCAGTGAGGAAGACAGGGACCATGGCTACACCTTC. Filled out from reference TRBV2 and TRBJ1-2, the complete variable domain reads EPEVTQTPSHQVTQMGQEVILRCVPISNHLYFYWYRQILGQKVEFLVSFYNNEISEKSEIFDDQFSVERPDGSNFTLKIRSTKLEDSAMYFCASSEEDRDHGYTFGSGTRLTVV.

This clonotype was counted only a few times. The V gene is TRBV3-1, the J gene TRBJ2-1, with 10 bases aligning to TRBD2. Germline CDR1 is LGHDT and CDR2 is YNNKEL (reference sequence). The junction had 4 bases not matched to a gene; V was cut back by 0 bases and J by 2 bases. The CDR3 is made up of 17 amino acids. The CDR3 nucleotides are TGTGCCAGCAGCCAAGATCTTAGCGGGAGGACCTACAATGAGCAGTTCTTC. Translated, it gives CASSQDLSGRTYNEQFF.

This sequence joins TRBV11-2 and TRBJ2-3; 9 bases are a match to TRBD2. The CDR3 is made up of 17 amino acids. Germline V CDR1 and CDR2: SGHAT, FQNNGV. The V and J ends lost 0 bases and 3 bases, in that order; junction bases with no gene match: 7. The CDR3 reads CASSLEQVAGATDTQYF. The DNA of the CDR3 is TGTGCCAGCAGCTTAGAACAAGTAGCGGGAGCAACAGATACGCAGTATTTT.

This clonotype showed up just a few times. The chain has TRBV9 and TRBJ2-2; D gene ambiguous. V was cut by 5 bases and J by 1 base, with 9 bases left in between. The CDR3 spans 14 residues. Germline CDR1 reads SGDLS; CDR2 reads YYNGEE. The DNA of the CDR3 is TGTGCCAGCAGAGAGGCGATGAACACCGGGGAGCTGTTTTTT. Its translation is CASREAMNTGELFF.

This clonotype was counted ten times or more. V is TRBV9 and J is TRBJ2-1, with 9 positions matching TRBD1. The CDR3 is 12 amino acids. Germline values: CDR1 SGDLS, CDR2 YYNGEE. J lost 14 bases, V lost 3 bases, and 6 bases had no gene match. DNA for the CDR3: TGTGCCAGCAGCGGCCCGGGACAGGGAGAGTTCTTC. It is translated as CASSGPGQGEFF.

The chain joins TRBV27 to TRBJ1-2, with D unresolved. Deletions cut 1 base from V and 0 bases from J, with 9 bases between. Per the germline V gene, CDR1 is MNHEY and CDR2 is SMNVEV (reference sequence). This CDR3 is 15 amino acids long. CDR3 nucleotide sequence: TGTGCCAGCAGTTTATACCGCACCGCTAACTATGGCTACACCTTC. Protein sequence: CASSLYRTANYGYTF.

This clonotype has just a few counts. J is TRBJ2-1 and V is TRBV12-3 or TRBV12-4; D perhaps matches TRBD2 (6 bases). This CDR3 spans 18 amino acids. Trimming took off 1 base at V and 2 bases at J, with 18 bases between the two ends. This CDR3 is CASSLGTLRDSAYNEQFF. CDR3 nucleotide sequence: TGTGCCAGCAGTTTAGGCACCCTCAGGGACTCAGCCTACAATGAGCAGTTCTTC.

This clonotype was found many times. The rearrangement joins TRBV10-3 to TRBJ2-5; possible D gene TRBD1, 5 bases. The V end was cut by 5 bases, the J end by 0 bases, with 22 bases between. In germline, CDR1 is ENHRY, CDR2 SYGVKD. The CDR3 is 18 residues long. The CDR3 DNA follows: TGTGCCATCAGTCATGGCCAGGGCCCTCTAGGGAACCAAGAGACCCAGTACTTC. This encodes CAISHGQGPLGNQETQYF.

The V gene is TRBV12-3 or TRBV12-4, the J gene TRBJ2-1, with 8 bases lining up with TRBD1. The ends lost 3 bases at V and 8 bases at J; junction bases unmatched: 12. There are 16 residues in the CDR3. The CDR3, as DNA: TGTGCCAGCAGTTTGGTGGTGGACAGGGTAGGCGATGAGCAGTTCTTC. Protein sequence: CASSLVVDRVGDEQFF.

This clonotype turned up a few times. This chain links TRBV7-9 with TRBJ2-5; 8 bases align to TRBD2. Germline assignment: CDR1 SEHNR and CDR2 FQNEAQ (reference sequence). The CDR3 has 14 amino acids. After removal of 4 bases from V and 2 bases from J, the junction contained 3 bases not matched to a gene. The CDR3 nucleotides read TGTGCCAGCAGCTCGGGACTAGGGCAAGAGACCCAGTACTTC. Encoded protein: CASSSGLGQETQYF.

This clonotype was detected a few times. This chain joins TRBV12-3 or TRBV12-4 and TRBJ1-2; the D is unclear. Trimming removed 6 bases from V and 7 bases from J, with 12 bases in between. The CDR3 is 12 amino acids. CDR3 sequence (DNA): TGTGCCAGCAGCCCCCGGGGAGTTGGCTACACCTTC. Protein: CASSPRGVGYTF.

The rearrangement joins TRBV20-1 to TRBJ2-1, with TRBD2 matching over 7 bases. Germline assignment: CDR1 DFQATT and CDR2 SNEGSKA (reference sequence). J gave up 8 bases and V 5 bases, and 9 bases lay outside the gene matches. CDR3 size: 13 residues. The CDR3 region has the DNA TGCAGTGCTTTACCGGGGGGTAAAGATGAGCAGTTCTTC. It is translated as CSALPGGKDEQFF.

The chain has TRBV10-3 and TRBJ1-6; no clear D gene. Trimming left V 0 bases short and J 7 bases short, with 10 bases between. This CDR3 region has 15 residues. Per the germline V gene, CDR1 is ENHRY and CDR2 is SYGVKD. The CDR3 DNA reads TGTGCCATCAGTGAGTCGGGAGGTCGGAATTCACCCCTCCACTTT. Amino acids: CAISESGGRNSPLHF.

This clonotype was recorded a few times. The rearrangement uses TRBV9 and TRBJ2-2; D possibly corresponds to TRBD2 (6 bases). Germline lookup yields CDR1 SGDLS and CDR2 YYNGEE. This CDR3 region has 14 residues. Trimming cost V 0 bases and J 6 bases, with 9 bases left between them. CDR3 sequence (DNA): TGTGCCAGCAGCGTAGGGGGCGGGGCCGGGGAGCTGTTTTTT. This translates into CASSVGGGAGELFF.

Only a few counts were recorded for this clonotype. The chain joins TRBV29-1 to TRBJ2-2, with TRBD2 matching over 9 bases. This CDR3 comprises 14 residues. V gave up 6 bases and J gave up 2 bases; unmatched junction bases: 4. Germline V gene sequence: CDR1 SQVTM, CDR2 ANQGSEA. Here the CDR3 DNA reads TGCAGCGTCCCCGGGACTAGCAACACCGGGGAGCTGTTTTTT. Translated: CSVPGTSNTGELFF.

The V gene is TRBV10-3, the J gene TRBJ2-3; no reliable D call. Trimming removed 3 bases from V and 2 bases from J, with 6 bases in between. Germline CDR1 and CDR2: ENHRY and SYGVKD. CDR3 size: 13 residues. The chain's CDR3 is CAISEAVTDTQYF. CDR3 coding DNA: TGTGCCATCAGTGAAGCCGTCACAGATACGCAGTATTTT.

This clonotype was found many times. The chain uses TRBV30 and TRBJ2-7; D might be TRBD1 or TRBD2, each matching 5 bases. Trimming cost V 2 bases and J 4 bases, with 9 bases left between them. In germline, CDR1 is GTSNPN, CDR2 SVGIG (reference sequence). The CDR3 sequence is 12 residues long. The CDR3 protein is CAWSRGDYEQYF. In nucleotides, the CDR3 is TGTGCCTGGAGTCGAGGGGATTACGAGCAGTACTTC.

This clonotype has ten or more counts. The chain combines TRBV5-1 with TRBJ2-3; D might be TRBD2 (5 bases). Trimming shortened V by 0 bases and J by 1 base, and 12 bases separated the two germline ends. The CDR3 is made up of 16 amino acids. Germline V gives CDR1 SGHRS, CDR2 YFSETQ. CDR3 residues: CASSLGAPGGTDTQYF. The CDR3 nucleotides read TGCGCCAGCAGCTTGGGGGCTCCCGGGGGCACAGATACGCAGTATTTT.

This clonotype was detected only a few times. The chain carries TRBV6-4 and TRBJ2-1; D is perhaps TRBD2 (7 bases). Trimming shortened V by 5 bases and J by 0 bases, and 26 bases separated the two germline ends. The CDR3 is 20 residues long. The germline CDR1 and CDR2 sequences are MRHNA and SNTAGT. The CDR3 loop is CASSPVGGGHYRSSYNEQFF. The CDR3, as DNA: TGTGCCAGCAGTCCCGTTGGGGGGGGCCACTACCGATCCTCCTACAATGAGCAGTTCTTC.